This T cell receptor (beta chain) emerged from a study of spatial heterogeneity in lung cancer (dated by TCRdb to the late 2010s). Regarding the study in general: Beta-chain transcripts were consistently detected in greater numbers than alpha-chain transcripts, which likely reflected higher beta-chain transcript abundance. At surgery, both alpha and beta chains were TCR-sequenced in about 200 tumor regions, 64 matched nontumor lung samples and 56 PBMC samples. TCR alpha and beta repertoires were quantitatively compared across multiple tumor regions, matched nontumor lung and blood in non-small cell lung cancer. Nonsynonymous mutation counts, determined by whole-exome sequencing of tumor tissue, were related to TCR repertoire features. In the raw uncorrected reads, each unique combination of TCR and UMI appeared more than ten times on average. Beyond this particular receptor, the publication reports: Additional single-cell paired TCR alpha and beta sequencing was considered necessary to confirm, at a functional level, the hypothesis that regional TCRs recognize regional mutations.

This clonotype was recorded at least ten times. Its antigen remains undetermined. Base quality data are lacking; no much larger clone is found one base away. Libraries were prepared through 5' RACE. Sequencing was performed on a NextSeq 500. To allow correction of PCR and sequencing errors, the TCR library protocol tagged every TCR cDNA molecule with a unique molecular identifier. The authors' pipeline ran thus. TCR identification, UMI-based error correction and CDR3 extraction were all carried out with Decombinator tools. Expanded TCRs were defined as those above a frequency of 2 per 1,000, corresponding to the top 1% of the tumor frequency distribution. Each repertoire was subsampled 100 times to 5,000 TCRs, after which Renyi diversity was computed with the R vegan package. To build CDR3 similarity networks, amino acid triplet string-kernel similarity was used, and CDR3s were connected when their pairwise similarity was above 0.82. The public reads were reanalyzed by TCRdb: fastp trimming at Q25, MiXCR alignment, in-frame beta chains only. One record per CDR3 amino acid sequence lists the most common genes and DNA. The V and J calls, along with clone size, are taken from TCRdb and not from the paper's own processing. The sample data list fewer than 2,000 distinct CDR3 sequences, and 16% of these were observed just once. The ten biggest clones cover more than 25% of the sample.

V is trimmed back by 6 bases and J by 1 base, and the junction contains 8 bases that no gene match accounts for. The CDR3 holds 15 amino acids from the cysteine to the phenylalanine. This entry keeps only the CDR3 DNA: 45 bases, framed from base 1. According to the germline V gene (reference sequence), CDR1 reads LNHDA and CDR2 reads SQIVND. Interpreted using the paper, the time point label stands for: sample taken at primary tumor resection. The donors were some 70 patients from the lung TRACERx cohort who had early-stage, untreated non-small cell lung cancer. Without any cell sorting, TCR sequencing was performed on whole RNA extracted either from tumor and nontumor lung tissue or from cryopreserved PBMC samples. Patients were selected for TCR sequencing only if sufficient RNA was available from at least two tumor regions. Before selection, tumor and adjacent nontumor lung specimens were reviewed by a lung pathologist.

Recombination connected TRBV19 to TRBJ2-5; 7 central bases correspond to TRBD1. The specimen comprised normal lung tissue next to the tumor, sampled at surgery. This clonotype originated in a male donor with early-stage non-small cell lung cancer. CDR3 reads: CASSAPGQSQETQYF. The DNA is TGTGCCAGTAGCGCACCGGGACAGAGCCAAGAGACCCAGTACTTC.